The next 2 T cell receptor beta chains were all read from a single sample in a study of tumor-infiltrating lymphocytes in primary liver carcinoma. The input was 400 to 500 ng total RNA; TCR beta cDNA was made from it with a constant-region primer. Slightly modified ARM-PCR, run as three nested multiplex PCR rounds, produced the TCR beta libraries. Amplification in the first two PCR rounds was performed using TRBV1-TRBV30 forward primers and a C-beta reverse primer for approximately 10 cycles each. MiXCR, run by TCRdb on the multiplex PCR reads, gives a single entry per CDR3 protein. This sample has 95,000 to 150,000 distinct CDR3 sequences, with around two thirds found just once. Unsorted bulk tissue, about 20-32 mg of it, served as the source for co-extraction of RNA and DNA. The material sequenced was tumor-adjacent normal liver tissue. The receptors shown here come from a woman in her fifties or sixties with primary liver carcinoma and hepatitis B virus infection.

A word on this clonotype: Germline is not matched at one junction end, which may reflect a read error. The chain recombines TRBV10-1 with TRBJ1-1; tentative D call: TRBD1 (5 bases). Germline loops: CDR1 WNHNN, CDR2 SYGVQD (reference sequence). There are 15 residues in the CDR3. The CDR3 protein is CASSDTVTANTKAFF. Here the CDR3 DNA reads TGCGCCAGCAGTGACACCGTGACAGCGAACACTAAAGCTTTCTTT.

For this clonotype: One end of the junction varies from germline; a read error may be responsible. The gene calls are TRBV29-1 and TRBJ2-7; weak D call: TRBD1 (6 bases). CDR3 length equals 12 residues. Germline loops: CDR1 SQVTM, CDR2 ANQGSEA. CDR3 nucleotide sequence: TGCGGCGTTGGAGACAGGCAGTACGAGCAGTATTTC. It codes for CGVGDRQYEQYF.